Listed below are T cell receptor beta chains from one sample, sequenced in a study of T cells of healthy individuals. Each CDR3 protein is one row after TCRdb ran MiXCR on the 5' RACE reads. The repertoire holds 53,000 or so distinct CDR3 sequences, with roughly 15% as singletons. These receptor sequences come from a human donor in good health. Both conserved end residues are part of each CDR3. The D gene is left open where the match is weak. Not every row has a clone size; where given, it reads once, few, many or a size class.

V	J	size	D	CDR3	DNA
TRBV20-1	TRBJ1-4	many	-	CSARPDEKLFF	TGCAGTGCTAGACCCGATGAAAAACTGTTTTTT
TRBV27	TRBJ2-7	few	TRBD2	CASSSLGGAYEQYF	TGTGCCAGCAGCAGCTTGGGGGGGGCCTACGAGCAGTACTTC
TRBV12-3/TRBV12-4	TRBJ2-7	many	-	CASSLLPHEQYF	TGTGCCAGCAGTTTACTCCCCCACGAGCAGTACTTC
TRBV20-1	TRBJ2-5	-	-	CSASPLGTQYF	TGCAGTGCTTCCCCTTTAGGAACCCAGTACTTC
TRBV6-6	TRBJ1-5	-	-	CAITTGVSNQPQHF	TGTGCCATCACAACGGGGGTCAGCAATCAGCCCCAGCATTTT
TRBV24-1	TRBJ2-3	few	TRBD1	CATSDPDAGGESDTQYF	TGTGCCACCAGTGATCCTGACGCAGGGGGCGAATCCGATACGCAGTATTTT
TRBV28	TRBJ2-7	many	TRBD1	CASSTASGTDYEQYF	TGTGCCAGCAGTACCGCCTCCGGGACAGATTACGAGCAGTACTTC
TRBV20-1	TRBJ1-4	-	TRBD1	CSAGESGGPNEKLFF	TGCAGTGCTGGAGAATCAGGGGGCCCAAATGAAAAACTGTTTTTT
TRBV20-1	TRBJ2-3	-	-	CSAARTTQTDTQYF	TGCAGTGCCGCACGTACGACTCAAACAGATACGCAGTATTTT
TRBV29-1	TRBJ2-7	few	-	CSVEGGRGDEQYF	TGCAGCGTTGAAGGTGGACGCGGCGACGAGCAGTACTTC
TRBV7-2	TRBJ1-3	few	TRBD1	CASSLEGADGNTIEGADGNTIYF	TGTGCCAGCAGCTTAGAAGGGGCGGATGGAAACACCATTGAGGGGGCGGATGGAAACACCATATATTTT
TRBV13	TRBJ2-3	-	-	CASSLQLGDTQYF	TGTGCCAGCAGCTTACAGCTCGGAGATACGCAGTATTTT
TRBV24-1	TRBJ2-2	many	-	CATRGTGNTGELFF	TGTGCCACCCGGGGGACGGGAAACACCGGGGAGCTGTTTTTT
TRBV19	TRBJ1-5	many	-	CASSRQLSAGSHQPQHF	TGTGCCAGTAGCCGACAACTTTCAGCCGGTTCTCATCAGCCCCAGCATTTT
TRBV9	TRBJ2-4	-	TRBD2	CASSGLGEGAKNIQYF	TGTGCCAGCAGCGGCTTGGGGGAGGGAGCCAAAAACATTCAGTACTTC
TRBV9	TRBJ1-1	-	-	CASSAPRGSMNAEAFF	TGTGCCAGCAGCGCCCCCAGGGGCTCTATGAACGCTGAAGCTTTCTTT
TRBV9	TRBJ1-3	few	-	CASSVQDNGNTIYF	TGTGCCAGCAGCGTCCAGGATAATGGAAACACCATATATTTT
TRBV11-2	TRBJ2-7	-	TRBD2	CASSYLAGDTYEQYF	TGTGCCAGCAGCTACCTAGCGGGAGACACCTACGAGCAGTACTTC
TRBV6-6	TRBJ1-1	many	-	CASSYGGAYTEAFF	TGTGCCAGCAGTTACGGGGGTGCGTACACTGAAGCTTTCTTT
TRBV11-2	TRBJ1-5	many	TRBD1	CASSFTTGDGQPQHF	TGTGCCAGCAGCTTTACTACAGGGGATGGTCAGCCCCAGCATTTT
TRBV25-1	TRBJ2-7	few	TRBD2	CASSEYAGGLAGGEQYF	TGTGCCAGCAGTGAATATGCCGGGGGACTAGCGGGGGGCGAGCAGTACTTC
TRBV27	TRBJ2-5	few	TRBD2	CASSFGGGQTQYF	TGTGCCAGCAGTTTCGGGGGGGGGCAGACCCAGTACTTC
TRBV10-3	TRBJ2-1	few	-	CAISESRGPGDEQFF	TGTGCCATCAGTGAGTCTCGCGGCCCCGGCGATGAGCAGTTCTTC
TRBV9	TRBJ1-4	few	-	CASSSLGGGFNEKLFF	TGTGCCAGCAGCTCCCTTGGAGGAGGTTTTAATGAAAAACTGTTTTTT
TRBV10-3	TRBJ2-5	-	-	CAISSQPQETQYF	TGTGCCATCAGTTCACAGCCCCAAGAGACCCAGTACTTC
TRBV20-1	TRBJ1-5	many	-	CSARGFQGRDNQPQHF	TGCAGTGCTAGGGGCTTCCAGGGGAGAGACAATCAGCCCCAGCATTTT
TRBV6-5	TRBJ2-7	many	-	CASSSIYEQYF	TGTGCCAGCAGTTCAATCTACGAGCAGTACTTC
TRBV6-5	TRBJ2-1	many	-	CASRTGINNEQFF	TGTGCCAGCAGGACGGGAATCAACAATGAGCAGTTCTTC
TRBV7-2	TRBJ2-3	many	TRBD2	CASIPGLAGGEDTQYF	TGTGCCAGCATACCGGGACTAGCGGGAGGGGAAGATACGCAGTATTTT
TRBV24-1	TRBJ1-2	-	-	CATSGGGRYGYTF	TGTGCCACCAGTGGAGGGGGACGCTATGGCTACACCTTC
TRBV11-3	TRBJ2-1	few	-	CASSLMTSGRNEQFF	TGTGCCAGCAGCTTAATGACGAGTGGTCGGAATGAGCAGTTCTTC
TRBV5-1	TRBJ2-5	many	-	CASSLAGSGGETQYF	TGCGCCAGCAGCTTGGCCGGGTCCGGGGGAGAGACCCAGTACTTC
TRBV7-8	TRBJ2-5	-	TRBD1	CASSGRGYQETQYF	TGTGCCAGCAGCGGCAGGGGGTACCAAGAGACCCAGTACTTC
TRBV29-1	TRBJ2-1	many	-	CSVRWQGRNNEQFF	TGCAGCGTTCGGTGGCAGGGGCGCAACAATGAGCAGTTCTTC
TRBV5-1	TRBJ1-4	few	-	CASSLDPLGAKNEKLFF	TGCGCCAGCAGCTTGGACCCTCTGGGGGCGAAGAATGAAAAACTGTTTTTT
TRBV20-1	TRBJ2-5	few	TRBD1	CSARVTGGGGKTQYF	TGCAGTGCTAGAGTGACAGGGGGCGGGGGAAAGACCCAGTACTTC
TRBV12-3/TRBV12-4	TRBJ1-1	few	TRBD1	CASSLTGGVNTEAFF	TGTGCCAGCAGTCTTACAGGGGGAGTGAACACTGAAGCTTTCTTT
TRBV11-2	TRBJ2-7	many	-	CASSPHYEQYF	TGTGCCAGCAGCCCCCACTACGAGCAGTACTTC
TRBV6-2/TRBV6-3	TRBJ2-7	-	-	CASSYSLQEIYEQYF	TGTGCCAGCAGTTACTCGCTCCAAGAAATCTACGAGCAGTACTTC
TRBV7-2	TRBJ2-7	-	TRBD2	CASRIAGAGSGYEQYF	TGTGCCAGCAGGATAGCGGGAGCGGGATCAGGCTACGAGCAGTACTTC
TRBV20-1	TRBJ1-1	-	-	CSARDRLVETEAFF	TGCAGTGCTAGAGATCGGTTAGTGGAAACTGAAGCTTTCTTT
TRBV7-2	TRBJ2-3	few	-	CASSMGHSTDTQYF	TGTGCCAGCAGCATGGGACATTCCACAGATACGCAGTATTTT
TRBV6-5	TRBJ1-4	many	-	CASSPTHATNEKLFF	TGTGCCAGCAGTCCGACTCATGCAACTAATGAAAAACTGTTTTTT
TRBV24-1	TRBJ2-7	many	-	CATSDPAGQTYEQYF	TGTGCCACCAGTGATCCTGCAGGACAGACCTACGAGCAGTACTTC
TRBV6-5	TRBJ2-7	many	TRBD2	CASSYSKTSGTYEQYF	TGTGCCAGCAGTTACTCTAAGACTAGCGGTACCTACGAGCAGTACTTC
TRBV29-1	TRBJ2-3	many	TRBD2	CSVATPLAGAGGTDTQYF	TGCAGCGTTGCTACTCCACTAGCGGGGGCCGGGGGCACAGATACGCAGTATTTT
TRBV5-5	TRBJ2-7	-	TRBD1	CASSQTGNEQYF	TGTGCCAGCAGCCAGACAGGGAACGAGCAGTACTTC